This T cell receptor (beta chain) stems from a study of vaccination effects on CD4 cells after COVID-19. The protocol was immunoSEQ multiplex PCR, while the TCRdb copy is restricted to in-frame clones and leaves out a portion. The sample holds about 20,000 clones, approximately 63% seen once. Germline V gene data show CDR1 as MDHEN and CDR2 as SYDVKM. The CDR3 runs 16 residues. V lost 5 bases, J lost 4 bases, and 10 bases stayed unmatched. A word on this clone: The antigen remains undetermined.

Peptide-pool stimulation followed by sequencing identified expanded antigen-specific CD4+ clonotypes in the ViraFEST assay. It was after roughly ten days of culture that CD4+ T cells were isolated. The sequenced sample was CD4+ T cells from PBMCs cultured with HCoV-229E spike peptides, obtained before COVID-19 vaccination. This clonotype originated in a human donor who received a COVID-19 vaccine. This chain joins TRBV28 and TRBJ1-2, with TRBD1 matching over 10 bases. The CDR3 protein is CASSPASDRGLYGYTF. The CDR3 DNA sequence: TGTGCCAGCAGTCCAGCTAGCGACAGGGGGCTCTATGGCTACACCTTC.